This section outlines one T cell receptor beta chain sequence together with its context. The antigen is undetermined. Clones were sequenced by immunoSEQ multiplex PCR, and TCRdb holds only the in-frame ones, with some missing. The table includes roughly 40,000 clones, roughly four fifths detected once. The germline V gene encodes CDR1 SGDLS and CDR2 YYNGEE. J gave up 2 bases and V 0 bases, and 1 base lay outside the gene matches. The CDR3 spans 14 residues. The sample is drawn from a study of OX40 agonist ivuxolimab in advanced cancers. Study as a whole: Mean age 60 years, range about 23 to 80; roughly 82% male. Enrollees could have had prior anti-PD-1, anti-PD-L1 or anti-CTLA-4 therapy, which 40% to 45% had received. General study results and limits: There were, on average, more expanded clones in CD8+ T cells than in CD4+.

With baseline, cycle 4 day 1, and cycle 7 day 1 as timepoints, blood was sampled. This sequence originates from an adult with an advanced solid tumor such as melanoma, head and neck, liver or kidney cancer. The sequenced sample was CD4+ or CD8+ T cells sorted from blood, obtained in a trial of the OX40 agonist ivuxolimab. This rearrangement joins TRBV9 to TRBJ2-7; 8 bases are a match to TRBD1. This CDR3 is CASSVGDRTYEQYF. The CDR3 DNA reads as TGTGCCAGCAGCGTAGGGGACAGGACCTACGAGCAGTACTTC.